Listed here are 3 T cell receptor beta chains from one sample, sequenced in a study of cytomegalovirus exposure and HLA in healthy donors. PCR used 60 Vbeta primers and 13 Jbeta primers. TCRdb keeps only in-frame clones here, not all; method: immunoSEQ multiplex PCR. The sample has under 200,000 clones, around 82% seen once. Sequences were obtained from PBMCs. These receptor sequences come from a boy aged 2 to 9 in good health and CMV-seronegative.

This clone was detected only a few times. This chain uses TRBV6-1 with TRBJ1-1; weak D call: TRBD1 (6 bases). Germline loops: CDR1 MNHNS, CDR2 SASEGT. The CDR3 contains 13 residues. Trimming removed 9 bases at V and 2 bases at J, with 13 bases between. The CDR3 is CASRTDENTEAFF. In DNA form, the CDR3 reads TGTGCCAGTAGGACAGACGAAAACACTGAAGCTTTCTTT.

The V and J genes are TRBV28 and TRBJ2-7; 9 bases agree with TRBD2. The germline CDR1 and CDR2 sequences are MDHEN and SYDVKM. The CDR3 extends over 13 amino acids. V shed 5 bases and J 6 bases; nucleotides not matched to a gene: 5. The CDR3 region is CASSIAGAPEQYF. CDR3 DNA: TGTGCCAGCAGTATAGCGGGAGCGCCCGAGCAGTACTTC.

The chain recombines TRBV5-1 with TRBJ2-5, with D perhaps TRBD2 (6 bases). Between the trimmed V and J ends, which lost 4 bases and 5 bases, there was a span of 15 bases. The CDR3 contains 14 residues. The germline V gene has CDR1 SGHRS and CDR2 YFSETQ. CDR3: CASSGGLHIETQYF. In nucleotides, the CDR3 is TGCGCCAGCAGCGGGGGACTTCACATCGAGACCCAGTACTTC.